Each of the 11 T cell receptor beta chains below was sequenced from the same sample in a study of T cell changes during pregnancy in multiple sclerosis. Profiled with immunoSEQ multiplex PCR; TCRdb holds only in-frame clones, not every one. The top ten clones hold approximately 0.49% of a sample with nearly 60,000 clones, under 95% of them seen once. The sample consisted of CD4+ T cells from peripheral blood mononuclear cells, taken after pregnancy. These receptors came from a female donor in good health, enrolled as a control in a pregnancy study.

The chain is built from TRBV19 and TRBJ2-7; weak D call: TRBD2 (6 bases). CDR3 length: 15 residues. V was trimmed by 5 bases and J by 2 bases, leaving 16 bases between them. The germline V gene encodes CDR1 LNHDA and CDR2 SQIVND (reference sequence). CDR3 in amino acids: CASSFSGTETYEQYF. The DNA for the CDR3 is TGTGCCAGTAGTTTCTCCGGGACTGAGACCTACGAGCAGTACTTC.

This chain uses TRBV6-4 with TRBJ2-1; 10 bases align to TRBD2. The J segment lost 7 bases and the V segment lost 0 bases, leaving 6 bases of the junction unmatched. CDR3 length equals 16 residues. Per germline, CDR1 MRHNA and CDR2 SNTAGT. CDR3 nucleotides: TGTGCCAGCAGTGACTCCTCTAGCGGGGGAAATAATGAGCAGTTCTTC. Translating it yields CASSDSSSGGNNEQFF.

The V gene is TRBV5-1, the J gene TRBJ2-3, with 8 bases matching TRBD2. Per germline, CDR1 SGHRS and CDR2 YFSETQ. Trimming at V came to 0 bases and at J to 4 bases, leaving 13 bases not matched to a gene. This CDR3 is built from 18 residues. DNA for the CDR3: TGCGCCAGCAGCTTGGATACGGGGGGGCCAGGAGGAGCAGATACGCAGTATTTT. It specifies CASSLDTGGPGGADTQYF.

The rearrangement links TRBV5-4 to TRBJ1-3, with 9 nucleotides matching TRBD1. V trimming: 4 bases; J trimming: 0 bases; junction bases outside the gene matches: 5. Germline-derived CDR1 and CDR2 are SGHNT and YYREEE (reference sequence). This CDR3 spans 16 amino acids. In DNA, the CDR3 is TGTGCCAGCAGCACTACGGGACAGGGCTCTGGAAACACCATATATTTT. Amino acids: CASSTTGQGSGNTIYF.

The rearrangement links TRBV10-3 to TRBJ1-1; possible D gene TRBD1, 6 bases. Trimming left V 10 bases short and J 7 bases short, with 22 bases between. This CDR3 comprises 14 residues. Germline assignment: CDR1 ENHRY and CDR2 SYGVKD. The CDR3 region is CATTPDRPVREAFF. CDR3 in DNA: TGTGCCACCACCCCGGACAGACCAGTCCGTGAAGCTTTCTTT.

The chain is built from TRBV6-5 and TRBJ2-6; D gene uncertain. The length of the CDR3 is 14 residues. Trimming cost V 5 bases and J 0 bases, with 5 bases left between them. Germline assignment: CDR1 MNHEY and CDR2 SVGAGI. The CDR3: CASSELSGANVLTF. The CDR3 DNA reads as TGTGCCAGCAGTGAACTCTCTGGGGCCAACGTCCTGACTTTC.

The V call is TRBV27, the J call TRBJ2-7, with D possibly being TRBD1 (6 bases). The CDR3 is 15 amino acids. Per the germline V gene, CDR1 is MNHEY and CDR2 is SMNVEV (reference sequence). V was cut by 5 bases and J by 5 bases, with 19 bases left in between. The CDR3 loop is CASSKLGQNEDEQYF. The CDR3 nucleotides read TGTGCCAGCAGTAAACTAGGACAGAACGAGGACGAGCAGTACTTC.

The V call is TRBV4-1, the J call TRBJ2-7, with D maybe TRBD1 (6 bases). The CDR3 runs to 16 residues. V was trimmed by 1 base and J by 2 bases, leaving 15 bases between them. CDR1 MGHRA and CDR2 YSYEKL come from the germline V gene. CDR3: CASSQVWGRNAYEQYF. In nucleotides, the CDR3 is TGCGCCAGCAGCCAAGTATGGGGGCGAAATGCCTACGAGCAGTACTTC.

Comments on this clone: The junction departs from germline at one end; a sequencing error may be responsible. J is TRBJ1-2 and V is TRBV18; perhaps TRBD1 as D (6 bases). CDR3 length: 9 amino acids. Germline lookup yields CDR1 KGHSH and CDR2 LQKENI. Written as DNA, the CDR3 is TGTGCCGCCCTAAGGGGGGGCTCTTTC. Protein sequence: CAALRGGSF.

V is TRBV7-8 and J is TRBJ1-1, with TRBD1 matching 9 bases. Looked up from germline, CDR1 is SGHVS and CDR2 is FQNEAQ. After removal of 4 bases from V and 1 base from J, the junction contained 1 base not matched to a gene. There are 14 residues in the CDR3. The DNA of the CDR3 is TGTGCCAGCAGCTCGGACAGGGGGAACACTGAAGCTTTCTTT. Residues: CASSSDRGNTEAFF.

The V and J genes are TRBV7-2 and TRBJ1-5, with D uncertain. Germline lookup yields CDR1 SGHTA and CDR2 FQGNSA. Trimming stripped 7 bases from V and 2 bases from J, with 6 bases between. This CDR3 has 12 residues. The CDR3 DNA is TGTGCCAGCACCTCCGGCAATCAGCCCCAGCATTTT. Its translation is CASTSGNQPQHF.